This TCR beta chain was sequenced during a study of shared T cell receptors in the human thymus. V gave up 6 bases and J gave up 5 bases, with 11 bases separating them. This CDR3 region has 12 residues. Per germline, CDR1 MDHEN and CDR2 SYDVKM. Libraries were prepared by immunoSEQ multiplex PCR; TCRdb keeps only in-frame clonotypes and omits some of them. The sample lists roughly 660,000 clones; roughly 90% were seen once. Separately, the same data were catalogued under a study of human thymus T cells. That study reports: Healthy Finnish infants undergoing corrective surgery for congenital heart defects were used as donors. The thymus was resected at corrective cardiac surgery. Thymic and blood repertoires seemed to favor certain V and J genes.

The chain links TRBV28 to TRBJ2-7; tentative D call: TRBD2 (6 bases). Material: thymocytes. The receptor's source is a boy under two years old with a congenital heart defect. The chain's CDR3 is CASREGIDEQYF. In DNA form, the CDR3 reads TGTGCCAGCAGGGAGGGGATCGACGAGCAGTACTTC. Supplemented by reference TRBV28 and TRBJ2-7, the full variable domain reads DVKVTQSSRYLVKRTGEKVFLECVQDMDHENMFWYRQDPGLGLRLIYFSYDVKMKEKGDIPEGYSVSREKKERFSLILESASTNQTSMYLCASREGIDEQYFGPGTRLTVT.